The entry below describes one T cell receptor beta chain. This clone showed up just once. Its antigen is not yet known. Per-base quality was not reported, and no clone a single base away is much larger than it. The immunoSEQ Assay, a bias-controlled multiplex PCR, was used to amplify TCRbeta CDR3 regions from genomic DNA. In the original analysis: The number of nucleated cells in each sample was estimated from the amplification of reference gene primers within the assay. Sequence reads were collapsed and filtered to measure the absolute abundance of every unique TCRbeta CDR3 rearrangement. For each sample, productive Simpson clonality was calculated by taking the square root of Simpson's diversity index across productive rearrangements. What TCRdb holds here is the immuneACCESS table cut down to in-frame rearrangements. Part of the clones is not present; checked against another copy, under half of the missing clones reflect an unresolved V gene, and the others are unexplained. V, J and clone size derive from that table, while D and trimming were established from the DNA sequence. The sample data list roughly 160,000 clones, and less than 90% of these were observed just once. The ten largest clones take up 7% to 8% of the sample.

The CDR3 numbers 16 residues from cysteine through phenylalanine. Only the CDR3 region is kept as DNA, spanning 48 bases read in frame from base 1. V is pared back by 3 bases and J by 9 bases, with 21 bases lying between the germline termini. The germline V gene (reference sequence) specifies LNHDA as CDR1 and SQIVND as CDR2. This specimen comes from a study of blood T cell repertoires in COVID-19 (dated by TCRdb to about 2020). About the full investigation: The collaborator samples originated in the United States, Italy and Spain and spanned the acute and convalescent phases of COVID-19. The material from the prospective study consisted of cDNA or gDNA derived from T cells, B-cell-depleted T cells, or PBMCs. The dataset comprised deeply sampled blood TCRbeta repertoires from subjects exposed to, actively infected with, or recovered from COVID-19. HLA class I and class II types, where available, came from metadata supplied by the sample provider rather than from assay-based typing. Samples came from the ongoing ImmuneRACE study (first 160 participants) plus 1,254 subjects from 6 global collaborators. The repertoires were released in a freely available public database meant as a resource for research on the immune response to SARS-CoV-2. Sample metadata almost always included a de-identified subject ID, COVID-19 status, age in years and sex. Broad study findings and their caveats: How much clinical and demographic metadata was included differed by source and by participant, and the metadata was provided uncurated.

Enrolling through a virtual design, the prospective study's participants ranged in age from roughly 18 to 95 years and lived across about two dozen United States geographic areas. To assign participants to cohorts, the prospective study relied on clinical history that participants themselves reported in a screening survey and a study questionnaire. ImmuneRACE Cohort 3 recovered participants were defined by two consecutive negative NP/OP PCR tests, healthcare professional clearance, or symptom resolution. In the prospective study, whole blood, serum and a nasopharyngeal or oropharyngeal swab were collected from each participant by mobile phlebotomists. Participants in the prospective study had the option to provide additional blood draws and questionnaires over an approximately two-month period. Prospective study blood samples were shipped either frozen or at room temperature before DNA extraction.

This clonotype was obtained from a woman between 45 and 60 years old who had recovered from COVID-19. The sequence joins TRBV19 to TRBJ2-1, with a weak D call of TRBD1 (6 bases match). The material sequenced was PBMCs or T cells enriched from blood (not recorded which). CDR3 region: CASSISGNRDVGEQFF. The DNA sequence follows: TGTGCCAGTAGTATTTCCGGAAACAGGGATGTTGGTGAGCAGTTCTTC.